This is a list of T cell receptor beta chains from one sample in a study of lymphopenia after photon versus proton radiotherapy. This table comes from immunoSEQ multiplex PCR, and its TCRdb copy is limited to in-frame clones, with some not included. The table shows about 8,300 clones, with roughly 88% occurring only once. The source material was peripheral blood, sampled from a patient treated with photon-based radiotherapy. The receptor source for this set is a man at least 80 years old with cholangiocarcinoma. Each CDR3 is given with its conserved first and last residue. Size is omitted from some rows. Given values are once, few, many or a class for expanded clones.

>TRBV2|once
CASSETRTSGLIDTQYF
>TRBV23-1|NA
CASSHWTVRGYGYTF
>TRBV19|NA
CASSPLWGRETQYF
>TRBV12-5|NA
CASEADRGLADTQYF
>TRBV27|NA
CASSPWDSPGTQYF
>TRBV10-3|NA
CAISEGGSKDEQYF
>TRBV9|NA
CASSGRLAGSDTQYF
>TRBV6-4|NA
CASSADRASNEQFF
>TRBV15|NA
CATSTRTGGTDTQYF
>TRBV6-6|NA
CASSYSGSTGELFF
>TRBV9|NA
CASSLRLAGGRYNEQFF
>TRBV7-2|NA
CASSSRASYNEQFF
>TRBV28|NA
CASSPQAGGQQSTEAFF
>TRBV19|once
CASSRRTLNTEAFF
>TRBV25-1|NA
CASSGDRDNSPLHF
>TRBV28|NA
CASSHRQVLNTEAFF
>TRBV29-1|few
CSVGSTKGYTF
>TRBV5-4|NA
CASSHKYQETQYF
>TRBV5-5|NA
CASSLESAGYTGELFF
>TRBV9|NA
CASSGQGVDGYTF
>TRBV11-2|once
CASSLRQGSTDTQYF
>TRBV13|NA
CASSSDPLLSNTEAFF
>TRBV30|NA
CAWNPGGFNYGYTF
>TRBV10-3|NA
CAISGLAGGSSYNEQFF
>TRBV6-5|large
CASSLDGGGNEKLFF
>TRBV6-9|NA
CASNPVAHLNEKLFF
>TRBV2|NA
CASSRQGQGNEKLFF
>TRBV5-4|NA
CASNLAPAGTPSTQYF
>TRBV2|NA
CASSKGLQGPYEQYF
>TRBV10-3|NA
CAIRPTVLAPYEQYF
>TRBV18|few
CASPWTGTTGELFF
>TRBV7-2|NA
CASSLGLSPGGAEKLFF
>TRBV7-9|NA
CASSAGQGSNQPQHF
>TRBV6-1|NA
CASTGVALDTQYF
>TRBV6-6|NA
CASSYWDRQETQYF
>TRBV29-1|NA
CSVGKGGGSEPQHF
>TRBV29-1|NA
CSVEAGGTDTQYF
>TRBV2|once
CASRLIQGATGELFF
>TRBV4-2|NA
CASSQWGLAGGQWTGELFF
>TRBV10-1|few
CASSEAGYEQYF
>TRBV18|NA
CASSPPGEETQYF
>TRBV13|NA
CASSLKQNYGYTF
>TRBV5-1|once
CASSRNIRASGYTF
>TRBV2|NA
CASRGMYNSPLHF
>TRBV6-5|NA
CASSYTGPYTGELFF
>TRBV10-3|NA
CAISEQQGSYSEQFF
>TRBV12-5|NA
CASGLDRSYEQYF
>TRBV27|few
CASIYKEQYF
>TRBV30|once
CAWSWSAGASEAFF
>TRBV12-5|NA
CASGRGQAEQYF
>TRBV19|NA
CASSINRPGLVFYNEQFF
>TRBV7-2|NA
CASSLASSGGARETQYF